A selection of T cell receptor beta chains follows, all from one sample in a study of shared clonotypes between healthy human individuals. The assay was immunoSEQ multiplex PCR, and TCRdb's table has in-frame clones only and misses some. The sample yields over a million clones, around 78% seen once. Sequencing was carried out using memory CD4+ T cells from PBMCs. The receptors stem from a man aged 18 to 30 in good health. Some clones in this sample may be carry-over from other donors' samples. Each CDR3 is given with its conserved first and last residue. D genes are given only for firm matches.

j_gene	v_gene	d_gene	CDR3aa
TRBJ2-2	TRBV7-2	-	CASSFLGTGELFF
TRBJ2-1	TRBV5-4	TRBD2	CASSPLGRASGANNEQFF
TRBJ2-3	TRBV10-2	TRBD2	CASRAYSGLAGSDTQYF
TRBJ1-2	TRBV7-8	-	CASSFTSWWGYTF
TRBJ2-6	TRBV7-6	-	CASSLPGFSGANVLTF
TRBJ2-5	TRBV4-3	TRBD2	CASSQDASGQETQYF
TRBJ2-3	TRBV18	-	CASSPRSDTQYF
TRBJ2-1	TRBV4-2	TRBD2	CASSQDSGGSSYNEQFF
TRBJ2-2	TRBV5-6	TRBD2	CASSYGLAGGTGELFF
TRBJ2-7	TRBV19	-	CASSPGVPYEQYF
TRBJ2-1	TRBV5-1	-	CASSLAGALEAEQFF
TRBJ1-5	TRBV28	TRBD1	CASSWEQGANQPQHF
TRBJ1-2	TRBV5-5	-	CASSPRGAENYGYTF
TRBJ2-7	TRBV4-1	-	CASSQADSSSYEQYF
TRBJ2-1	TRBV4-2	-	CASSQGSSYGNEQFF
TRBJ2-7	TRBV14	TRBD2	CASSRQTSGGRHEQYF
TRBJ2-5	TRBV7-6	TRBD1	CASSLGGTGQETQYF
TRBJ2-2	TRBV19	TRBD1	CASSDREKYTGELFF
TRBJ2-5	TRBV6-1	-	CASRVDGQETQYF
TRBJ2-1	TRBV14	-	CASSQGTFKLQQFF
TRBJ1-1	TRBV5-1	TRBD1	CASSPDRATEAFF
TRBJ1-5	TRBV18	-	CASSPGEYQPQHF
TRBJ1-1	TRBV6-6	-	CASSYSISTEAFF
TRBJ1-2	TRBV7-9	-	CASLFSGGTNYGYTF
TRBJ2-3	TRBV5-1	TRBD2	CASSFLRGLAGNTQYF
TRBJ2-7	TRBV19	TRBD2	CATPRLAELYEQYF
TRBJ2-3	TRBV20-1	-	CSARGYNTQYF
TRBJ1-1	TRBV14	TRBD1	CASSRQGIRNTEAFF
TRBJ1-2	TRBV5-1	-	CASSLDQANYGYTF
TRBJ2-1	TRBV11-2	-	CASSVLGGNSYNEQFF
TRBJ1-3	TRBV6-5	TRBD1	CASSDRADTIYF
TRBJ1-3	TRBV11-2	-	CASSLTSGNTIYF
TRBJ2-7	TRBV28	-	CASSLYLYEQYF
TRBJ2-2	TRBV5-1	-	CASSPLSDAGELFF
TRBJ2-3	TRBV9	-	CASSAQPRGTTDTQYF
TRBJ2-2	TRBV5-1	-	CASSLEGRTGELFF
TRBJ2-7	TRBV5-6	-	CASSQGDGSYEQYF
TRBJ2-3	TRBV5-8	TRBD2	CASRRVWSGDTDTQYF
TRBJ1-3	TRBV7-2	TRBD1	CASSLIQGAYGNTIYF
TRBJ1-4	TRBV28	TRBD1	CATRGGPRNPKLFF
TRBJ1-5	TRBV7-9	-	CASSRDFSNQPQHF
TRBJ2-4	TRBV28	TRBD1	CACSEGQGGYNIQYF
TRBJ2-3	TRBV7-2	-	CASSLFTASTDTQYF
TRBJ1-1	TRBV29-1	-	CSVAISENTEAFF
TRBJ2-5	TRBV5-1	TRBD2	CASSTGTSGFGEETQYF
TRBJ2-3	TRBV19	-	CASSIGGVGTDTQYF
TRBJ2-7	TRBV7-8	-	CASSLQTGGEQYF
TRBJ1-5	TRBV27	-	CASSFRGGDRGPQHF
TRBJ2-7	TRBV13	TRBD2	CASSLGLAEGEQYF
TRBJ1-2	TRBV28	-	CASSLSGGTVGYTF
TRBJ1-2	TRBV28	TRBD1	CASRAGGFGYTF
TRBJ2-3	TRBV4-2	TRBD2	CASSSIAGGNPDTQYF
TRBJ1-2	TRBV18	-	CASSPNDGFYGYTF
TRBJ2-7	TRBV9	-	CASSVDALADEQYF
TRBJ2-3	TRBV29-1	TRBD2	CSVTAGVTDTQYF
TRBJ2-5	TRBV9	TRBD2	CASSPPGLAGLQETQYF
TRBJ1-2	TRBV5-4	TRBD1	CASSGDRANYGYTF
TRBJ1-5	TRBV7-9	-	CASSLGGMDQPQHF
TRBJ1-1	TRBV6-5	TRBD1	CASSDTGVTEAFF
TRBJ2-7	TRBV10-2	-	CASSDRAGAAYEQYF